Below, 9 T cell receptor beta chains from the same sample are listed, as sequenced in a study of blood T cell repertoires in COVID-19. Using immunoSEQ multiplex PCR, the repertoire was profiled, and TCRdb retains in-frame clones only, with some absent. The sample lists tens of thousands of clones, more than 80% seen once, with around 8.3% in the top ten. The sequenced sample consisted of peripheral blood. The source of these receptors is a human donor with active COVID-19. The donor label of this sample is uncertain.

This chain joins TRBV6-4 and TRBJ1-6; D unclear. Germline V lookup: CDR1 MRHNA, CDR2 SNTAGT. The V and J ends lost 3 bases and 0 bases respectively, with 6 bases between them. The CDR3 totals 15 residues. CDR3 nucleotides: TGTGCCAGCAGTGAAGAGAGCTCCTATAATTCACCCCTCCACTTT. It codes for CASSEESSYNSPLHF.

The rearrangement joins TRBV7-9 to TRBJ1-2; the D gene is possibly TRBD1 (5 bases). CDR1 is SEHNR and CDR2 is FQNEAQ in the germline V gene (reference sequence). The CDR3 contains 17 residues. V was pared by 4 bases and J by 3 bases, with 21 bases between. The chain's CDR3 is CASSSSPVGVWDYGYTF. CDR3 in DNA: TGTGCCAGCAGCTCCTCGCCCGTAGGGGTTTGGGACTATGGCTACACCTTC.

V usage is TRBV15 and J usage is TRBJ2-3; D is possibly TRBD1 (7 bases). Trimming took 0 bases from V and 8 from J, leaving 15 bases between them. The CDR3 loop spans 15 amino acids. The germline V gene encodes CDR1 LNHNV and CDR2 YYDKDF (reference sequence). The CDR3 sequence: CATSRDQEGAGTQYF. DNA for the CDR3: TGTGCCACCAGCAGAGATCAGGAGGGGGCTGGTACGCAGTATTTT.

This chain uses TRBV27 with TRBJ1-5; 8 nucleotides agree with TRBD1. CDR3 length equals 12 residues. V shed 5 bases, J shed 15 bases, and the junction held 9 bases outside the gene matches. The germline V gene encodes CDR1 MNHEY and CDR2 SMNVEV (reference sequence). This CDR3 reads CASSAPRGPWHF. The CDR3 region has the DNA TGTGCCAGCAGTGCCCCCAGGGGGCCCTGGCATTTT.

This chain connects TRBV3-1 (or the pseudogene TRBV3-2) to TRBJ2-2, with D perhaps TRBD2 (5 bases). This CDR3 spans 17 amino acids. The germline gives CDR1 LGHDT, CDR2 YNNKEL (reference sequence). With 2 bases removed from V and 4 bases from J, the gap between germline ends came to 17 bases. The CDR3 DNA reads as TGTGCCAGCAGCCAATTTGGCCGGGGATTAACCACCGGGGAGCTGTTTTTT. It yields the protein CASSQFGRGLTTGELFF.

This rearrangement joins TRBV4-1 to TRBJ1-1, with D hard to call. This CDR3 spans 13 amino acids. V shed 2 bases and J shed 5 bases, with 9 bases lying between them. Germline assignment: CDR1 MGHRA and CDR2 YSYEKL. Written as DNA, the CDR3 is TGCGCCAGCAGCCAAAATCCCGGGACTGAAGCTTTCTTT. Amino acids: CASSQNPGTEAFF.

This sequence joins TRBV27 and TRBJ1-1; a possible D gene is TRBD1 (5 bases). CDR3 length: 13 residues. CDR1 and CDR2 from the germline V gene are MNHEY and SMNVEV (reference sequence). V lost 4 bases to trimming and J lost 3 bases, with 9 bases between them. The CDR3 loop is CASSWGGYTEAFF. In DNA, the CDR3 is TGTGCCAGCAGTTGGGGGGGTTACACTGAAGCTTTCTTT.

The rearrangement links TRBV7-3 to TRBJ2-1, with 10 nucleotides matching TRBD2. Germline-derived CDR1 and CDR2 are SGHTA and FQGTGA. The CDR3 extends over 17 amino acids. V was clipped by 0 bases and J by 2 bases; unmatched bases: 4. CDR3 in DNA: TGTGCCAGCAGCTTAACAACTACTAGCGGGACCTACAATGAGCAGTTCTTC. Residues: CASSLTTTSGTYNEQFF.

The chain couples TRBV4-2 to TRBJ2-1; D gene uncertain. Germline V gene lookup returns CDR1 LGHNA and CDR2 YNFKEQ. The CDR3 is 12 residues long. With 4 bases removed from V and 7 bases from J, the gap between germline ends came to 8 bases. CDR3 in amino acids: CASSLEANEQFF. CDR3 bases: TGTGCCAGCAGCCTAGAAGCGAATGAGCAGTTCTTC.